The 21 T cell receptor beta chains given below trace back to one sample, sequenced in a study of CD8+CD57+ T cells in acquired aplastic anemia. The study profiled TCR beta VDJ and CDR3 using genomic DNA as template. MiXCR was run by TCRdb on the reads, yielding one entry per CDR3 protein. The sample comprises 180,000 or so distinct CDR3 sequences, under 50% of which are singletons, and about 1.8% rests with the top ten. Only patients with CD8+CD57+ cell expansion on flow cytometry were chosen for sequencing. Sequencing was performed on sorted CD4+, CD8+, or CD8+CD57+ T cells (not recorded which) from PBMCs. The receptor set was obtained from a human donor with aplastic anemia.

The V and J genes are TRBV4-1 and TRBJ1-5; 7 nucleotides match TRBD1. This CDR3 contains 16 residues. The germline V gene encodes CDR1 MGHRA and CDR2 YSYEKL. V lost 5 bases and J lost 3; bases outside the gene matches: 10. The DNA for the CDR3 is TGCGCCAGCAGCTCACGACAGGGAGGGACCAATCAGCCCCAGCATTTT. As protein: CASSSRQGGTNQPQHF.

This clonotype was observed a handful of times. The V gene is TRBV6-2 or TRBV6-3, the J gene TRBJ2-1; TRBD2 might be the D (7 bases). Trimming cost V 10 bases and J 6 bases, with 22 bases left between them. The CDR3 runs 15 residues. Germline lookup yields CDR1 MNHEY and CDR2 SVGEGT. CDR3 sequence (DNA): TGTGCCACAGAGGACAAGGGGGGGACCTTCAATGAGCAGTTCTTC. Translated: CATEDKGGTFNEQFF.

Details on this clonotype: A much larger clone is a single base away; this may be a read error. This chain connects TRBV5-1 to TRBJ2-3; perhaps D is TRBD1 or TRBD2 (6 bases each). Per the germline V gene, CDR1 is SGHRS and CDR2 is YFSETQ. The CDR3 is 15 amino acids. V was pared by 7 bases and J by 2 bases, with 17 bases between. The CDR3 bases are TGCGCCAGCGACCAACGGGGGCCCTACACAGATACGCAGTATTTT. Its protein product is CASDQRGPYTDTQYF.

V usage is TRBV20-1 and J usage is TRBJ2-5; D ambiguous. CDR3 length equals 13 residues. Trimming pared 1 base from V and 5 bases from J, leaving 11 bases between. The germline V gene has CDR1 DFQATT and CDR2 SNEGSKA (reference sequence). CDR3 amino acids: CSARVPNEETQYF. CDR3 nucleotides: TGCAGTGCTAGAGTACCAAACGAGGAGACCCAGTACTTC.

There are many counts of this clonotype. This chain uses TRBV7-9 with TRBJ1-1; the D gene is possibly TRBD1 (6 bases). The CDR3 extends over 14 amino acids. Trimming took 5 bases from V and 1 from J, leaving 11 bases between them. Germline values: CDR1 SEHNR, CDR2 FQNEAQ (reference sequence). The CDR3 spells CASSRGTRNTEAFF. DNA of the CDR3: TGTGCCAGCAGCCGTGGGACACGGAACACTGAAGCTTTCTTT.

This clonotype was seen more than once but under ten times. The rearrangement uses TRBV25-1 and TRBJ2-5, with 9 bases matching TRBD2. The CDR3 runs 16 residues. Trimming at V came to 6 bases and at J to 2 bases, leaving 10 bases not matched to a gene. Germline-derived CDR1 and CDR2 are MGHDK and SYGVNS. CDR3 sequence: CASSTGTSFGQETQYF. The CDR3 bases are TGTGCCAGCAGCACCGGGACTAGCTTTGGGCAAGAGACCCAGTACTTC.

The rearrangement joins TRBV4-3 to TRBJ2-7, with D possibly TRBD2 on 6 matching bases. CDR3 length equals 15 residues. Germline CDR1 is LGHNA and CDR2 is YSLEER. V was clipped by 3 bases and J by 7 bases, with 19 bases between them. CDR3 loop: CASSHTGEALGEQYF. CDR3 sequence (DNA): TGCGCCAGCAGCCACACCGGGGAGGCCTTGGGGGAGCAGTACTTC.

This clonotype has more than one count but fewer than ten. The V and J genes are TRBV3-1 and TRBJ2-3; the match to TRBD1 covers 12 bases. With 1 base clipped from V and 4 bases from J, the junction kept 0 bases outside the gene matches. The CDR3 runs 15 residues. Germline CDR1 and CDR2: LGHDT and YNNKEL (reference sequence). The CDR3 nucleotides are TGTGCCAGCAGCCAAGGGGACAGGGGGCCAGATACGCAGTATTTT. It encodes CASSQGDRGPDTQYF.

With respect to this clonotype: A much larger clone lies one base from this, so it may be a read error. This chain links TRBV12-3 or TRBV12-4 with TRBJ2-7; 9 bases line up with TRBD1. The CDR3 is 15 amino acids. CDR3: CASSPQGQGPYEQHF. DNA for the CDR3: TGTGCCAGCAGCCCCCAGGGACAGGGACCTTACGAGCAGCACTTC.

The sample holds a few counts of this clonotype. V and J are TRBV10-3 and TRBJ1-4; no clear D gene. Between the trimmed V and J ends, which lost 0 bases and 5 bases, there was a span of 10 bases. The CDR3 runs to 15 residues. Looked up from germline, CDR1 is ENHRY and CDR2 is SYGVKD. CDR3 region: CAISESVGQNEKLFF. CDR3 nucleotide sequence: TGTGCCATCAGTGAGTCAGTAGGTCAGAATGAAAAACTGTTTTTT.

This rearrangement joins TRBV2 to TRBJ1-2; D is unclear. V was pared by 0 bases and J by 4 bases, with 6 bases between. CDR1 and CDR2 (germline): SNHLY, FYNNEI. The CDR3 covers 13 residues. DNA for the CDR3: TGTGCCAGCAGTGAAGCACGGAGCTATGGCTACACCTTC. As protein: CASSEARSYGYTF.

The chain carries TRBV10-3 and TRBJ2-7, with no clear D. Germline lookup yields CDR1 ENHRY and CDR2 SYGVKD. Trimming took 5 bases from V and 2 from J, leaving 4 bases between them. This CDR3 is built from 11 residues. CDR3 amino acids: CAISSTYEQYF. For the CDR3, the DNA is TGTGCCATCAGTTCCACCTACGAGCAGTACTTC.

The V call is TRBV12-3 or TRBV12-4, the J call TRBJ1-2, with D uncertain. This CDR3 spans 14 amino acids. V dropped 4 bases and J dropped 6 bases, with 15 bases sitting between them. The CDR3 sequence is CASSSVGLNHGYTF. The CDR3 DNA reads TGTGCCAGCAGTTCCGTCGGACTCAACCATGGCTACACCTTC.

The rearrangement joins TRBV10-3 to TRBJ1-4, with D perhaps matching TRBD1 (5 bases). There are 17 residues in the CDR3. Germline assignment: CDR1 ENHRY and CDR2 SYGVKD. V was cut by 3 bases and J by 7 bases, with 21 bases left in between. DNA for the CDR3: TGTGCCATCAGTGACCCCTTGGTGGGCAGGGACGTTGAAAAACTGTTTTTT. This sequence encodes CAISDPLVGRDVEKLFF.

This clonotype was seen once. The J gene is TRBJ2-7, the V gene TRBV11-2, with 10 bases aligning to TRBD1. Germline values: CDR1 SGHAT, CDR2 FQNNGV. V shed 4 bases, J shed 3 bases, and the junction held 6 bases outside the gene matches. The CDR3 extends over 15 amino acids. CDR3 protein: CASSSDRGQGYEQYF. CDR3 DNA sequence: TGTGCCAGCAGCTCAGACAGGGGGCAGGGCTACGAGCAGTACTTC.

Many counts were recorded for this clonotype. The J gene is TRBJ2-7, the V gene TRBV2, with D tentatively TRBD1 (6 bases). The CDR3 extends over 11 amino acids. With 7 bases removed from V and 7 bases from J, the gap between germline ends came to 11 bases. CDR1 and CDR2 from the germline V gene are SNHLY and FYNNEI. Written as DNA, the CDR3 is TGTGCCAGCAACCAGGGGTGGGAGCAGTACTTC. Protein: CASNQGWEQYF. Filled out from reference TRBV2 and TRBJ2-7, the complete variable domain reads EPEVTQTPSHQVTQMGQEVILRCVPISNHLYFYWYRQILGQKVEFLVSFYNNEISEKSEIFDDQFSVERPDGSNFTLKIRSTKLEDSAMYFCASNQGWEQYFGPGTRLTVT.

This clonotype was counted at least ten times. The V gene is TRBV20-1, the J gene TRBJ2-7; 7 bases map to TRBD1. The CDR3 consists of 13 residues. J lost 0 bases, V lost 5 bases, and 4 bases had no gene match. The germline V gene has CDR1 DFQATT and CDR2 SNEGSKA (reference sequence). CDR3 in DNA: TGCAGTGCTTTTCGGACAGGCTCCTACGAGCAGTACTTC. Protein sequence: CSAFRTGSYEQYF.

This clonotype turned up a few times. It may be a read error: a sequence one base away is much more abundant. Because the CDR3 is missing its conserved closing phenylalanine or tryptophan, this is likely a read error. CDR3 loop: CSARDPLRGDNYGYTS. CDR3 nucleotide sequence: TGCAGTGCTAGAGATCCCCTACGGGGGGACAACTATGGCTACACCTCC. The rearrangement joins TRBV20-1 to TRBJ1-2; D is possibly TRBD1 (5 bases). This CDR3 has 16 amino acids. Germline V gene data show CDR1 as DFQATT and CDR2 as SNEGSKA (reference sequence). Trimming removed 0 bases from V and 2 bases from J, with 16 bases in between.

Concerning this clonotype: The junction departs from the called germline gene at one end, perhaps through a read error. This chain joins TRBV24-1 and TRBJ2-5, with a possible D match to TRBD2 (5 bases). The CDR3 loop spans 13 amino acids. Germline V lookup: CDR1 KGHDR, CDR2 SFDVKD. CDR3 DNA sequence: TGCGCCACCAGTGAGATGGGGAGAGAGACCCAGTACTTC. Encoded protein: CATSEMGRETQYF.

Many counts were recorded for this clonotype. The J gene is TRBJ1-4, the V gene TRBV11-1, with 7 nucleotides matching TRBD1. CDR3 size: 16 residues. V dropped 5 bases and J dropped 6; count of bases not matched to a gene: 12. CDR1 and CDR2 from the germline V gene are SGHAT and FQDESV (reference sequence). The CDR3 DNA follows: TGTGCCAGCAGCGCAGCGGTCGGGGGACAGTATGAAAAACTGTTTTTT. Translating it yields CASSAAVGGQYEKLFF.

This chain links TRBV6-2 or TRBV6-3 with TRBJ2-3; 7 bases fit TRBD2. Germline lookup yields CDR1 MNHEY and CDR2 SVGEGT. This CDR3 comprises 17 residues. After removal of 2 bases from V and 2 bases from J, the junction contained 10 bases not matched to a gene. The CDR3 loop is CASSYPPTGGPTDTQYF. The CDR3 bases are TGTGCCAGCAGTTACCCCCCAACGGGGGGTCCCACAGATACGCAGTATTTT.